This TCR beta chain was captured by sequencing in a study of brain T cells in children with intractable seizures. Sample time point: blood from clinic visit 5 months post-surgery; TSC patient then seizure free. Sequencing was limited to surgery cases with top T cell transcript signatures in brain tissue. Before surgery, patients took at least one anti-epileptic drug. CDR1 is MGHRA, CDR2 YSYEKL, per germline. This CDR3 comprises 14 residues. V was cut by 2 bases and J by 8 bases, with 10 bases left in between. Study results and limitations: Only CDR3 sequence similarity suggested viral specificity, without known HCMV serostatus. Absence of clones before surgery may stem from lower sequencing depth.

The method was immunoSEQ multiplex PCR; TCRdb's version includes in-frame clones alone and lacks a portion of them. The sample carries around 340,000 clones, nearly 95% recorded once. This clone was seen a few times. Its antigen is not identified. This sequence joins TRBV4-1 and TRBJ1-6; D is unresolved. Sequencing used peripheral blood, obtained about 5 months after surgery. The TCR was taken from a boy younger than two with tuberous sclerosis and intractable seizures. The CDR3 sequence: CASSQPGSYSPLHF. CDR3 coding DNA: TGCGCCAGCAGCCAACCGGGTAGTTATTCACCCCTCCACTTT.